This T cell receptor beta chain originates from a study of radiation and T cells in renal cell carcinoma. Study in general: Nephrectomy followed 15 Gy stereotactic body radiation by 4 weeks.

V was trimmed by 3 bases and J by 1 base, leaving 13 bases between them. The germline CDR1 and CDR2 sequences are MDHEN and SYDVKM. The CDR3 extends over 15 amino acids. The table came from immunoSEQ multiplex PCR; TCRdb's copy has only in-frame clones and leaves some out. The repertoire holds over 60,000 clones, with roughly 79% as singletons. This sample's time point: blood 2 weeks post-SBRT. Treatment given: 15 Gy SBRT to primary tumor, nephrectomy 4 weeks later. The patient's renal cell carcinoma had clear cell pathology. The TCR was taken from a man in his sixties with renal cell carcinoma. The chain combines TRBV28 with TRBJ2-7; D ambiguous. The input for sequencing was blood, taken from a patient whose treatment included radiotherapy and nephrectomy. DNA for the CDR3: TGTGCCAGCAGTTTTTCCGGGTATGAATCCTACGAGCAGTACTTC. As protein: CASSFSGYESYEQYF.